This is a list of T cell receptor beta chains from one sample in a study of cytomegalovirus exposure and HLA in healthy donors. Profiling relied on immunoSEQ multiplex PCR, and the TCRdb table lists in-frame clones only, not all of them. The data hold about 120,000 clones, with roughly 80% observed a single time. Sequencing was done on a sample of PBMCs. These receptors all come from a man in his sixties in good health and CMV-seropositive. Both conserved end residues are part of each CDR3. The D gene is left open where the match is weak. For some rows the clone size is stated as once, few or many, or as a class when expanded; others skip it.

J: TRBJ2-7; V: TRBV5-5; D: TRBD2; size: .; DNA: TGTGCCAGCAGCTTGGTATCGCTAGCGGCCTACGAGCAGTACTTC; CDR3: CASSLVSLAAYEQYF
J: TRBJ2-2; V: TRBV5-1; D: .; size: once; DNA: TGCGCCAGCAGTGAGGGCCTGGCAGCAAACACCGGGGAGCTGTTTTTT; CDR3: CASSEGLAANTGELFF
J: TRBJ1-2; V: TRBV4-1; D: TRBD1; size: .; DNA: TGCGCCAGCAGCCAAGACAAGGACAGGGGCCATGGCTACACCTTC; CDR3: CASSQDKDRGHGYTF
J: TRBJ1-1; V: TRBV6-6; D: TRBD1; size: .; DNA: TGTGCCAGCAGTACGACAGGGGGGGCTTTCTTT; CDR3: CASSTTGGAFF
J: TRBJ2-5; V: TRBV5-1; D: .; size: .; DNA: TGCGCCAGCAGCCGAGCCAGCGGCAAAGAGACCCAGTACTTC; CDR3: CASSRASGKETQYF
J: TRBJ1-3; V: TRBV28; D: .; size: .; DNA: TGTGCCAGCAGTTTACCCGCCCGGTACAGCGGGTCCATATATTTT; CDR3: CASSLPARYSGSIYF
J: TRBJ2-1; V: TRBV10-3; D: TRBD1; size: once; DNA: TGTGCCATCAGTGACTACAGGGGAAGGAATGAGCAGTTCTTC; CDR3: CAISDYRGRNEQFF
J: TRBJ1-4; V: TRBV27; D: .; size: .; DNA: TGTGCCAGCAGTGCCCAGGGCCTTAATGAAAAACTGTTTTTT; CDR3: CASSAQGLNEKLFF
J: TRBJ1-1; V: TRBV6-5; D: .; size: .; DNA: TGTGCCAGCCGAACGGGGGGCACTGAAGCTTTCTTT; CDR3: CASRTGGTEAFF
J: TRBJ2-7; V: TRBV7-8; D: TRBD1; size: few; DNA: TGTGCCAGCAGGGGGACAGGGTCCTACGAGCAGTACTTC; CDR3: CASRGTGSYEQYF
J: TRBJ1-1; V: TRBV30; D: TRBD1; size: few; DNA: TGTGCCGGCACAGGGGAGAACACTGAAGCTTTCTTT; CDR3: CAGTGENTEAFF
J: TRBJ2-1; V: TRBV10-2; D: TRBD2; size: .; DNA: TGCGCCAGCAGTGCCCTGGGACTAGCGGGAAGTGAGCAGTTCTTC; CDR3: CASSALGLAGSEQFF
J: TRBJ2-7; V: TRBV19; D: TRBD1; size: .; DNA: TGTGCCAGTAGTACCCGCGCCACAACAGGGGCCTACGAGCAGTACTTC; CDR3: CASSTRATTGAYEQYF
J: TRBJ2-7; V: TRBV6-5; D: .; size: once; DNA: TGTGCCAGCAGTGTCGCCGCAGGCGACTCCTACGAGCAGTACTTC; CDR3: CASSVAAGDSYEQYF
J: TRBJ2-6; V: TRBV27; D: .; size: .; DNA: TGTGCCAGCAGTTCTCAGACAGCTCCCTCTGGGGCCAACGTCCTGACTTTC; CDR3: CASSSQTAPSGANVLTF
J: TRBJ2-2; V: TRBV2; D: .; size: .; DNA: TGTGCCAGCTACGACAGGCTAGGGAGCGGGGAGCTGTTTTTT; CDR3: CASYDRLGSGELFF
J: TRBJ1-1; V: TRBV11-2; D: TRBD1; size: .; DNA: TGTGCCAGCAGCTTAGGAGGACAGGGGGAGACTGAAGCTTTCTTT; CDR3: CASSLGGQGETEAFF
J: TRBJ2-5; V: TRBV5-8; D: .; size: .; DNA: TGTGCCAGCAGCTTGGCCCGGGGGGCGCTTCCGAAGACCCAGTACTTC; CDR3: CASSLARGALPKTQYF
J: TRBJ2-6; V: TRBV19; D: TRBD1; size: .; DNA: TGTGCCAGCGGTACGGACAGGGCCCCCTCTGGGGCCAACGTCCTGACTTTC; CDR3: CASGTDRAPSGANVLTF
J: TRBJ1-2; V: TRBV9; D: .; size: .; DNA: TGTGCCAGCAGCGAGTGGGGACAAAGCTATGGCTACACCTTC; CDR3: CASSEWGQSYGYTF
J: TRBJ1-1; V: TRBV5-6; D: .; size: .; DNA: TGTGCCAGCAGCTTGGGGGTGGCAACGGGGGGCACTGAAGCTTTCTTT; CDR3: CASSLGVATGGTEAFF
J: TRBJ2-3; V: TRBV7-2; D: TRBD2; size: .; DNA: TGTGCCAGCAGCATCTCCCTAGCGGGGGGAGATACGCAGTATTTT; CDR3: CASSISLAGGDTQYF
J: TRBJ2-1; V: TRBV5-1; D: .; size: .; DNA: TGCGCCAGCAGCCCGCAGGGGAGGGATGAGCAGTTCTTC; CDR3: CASSPQGRDEQFF
J: TRBJ1-2; V: TRBV30; D: .; size: .; DNA: TGTGCCTGGAAAGAAGGGGAATCGGGCTATGGCTACACCTTC; CDR3: CAWKEGESGYGYTF
J: TRBJ1-2; V: TRBV4-1; D: .; size: .; DNA: TGCGCCAGCAGCCAAGATTACAGGGTTTCCGGCTACACCTTC; CDR3: CASSQDYRVSGYTF
J: TRBJ2-5; V: TRBV10-2; D: TRBD1; size: .; DNA: TGCGCCAGCAGTGAGTCGGTCGGTGGGACAGGGACGCAAGAGACCCAGTACTTC; CDR3: CASSESVGGTGTQETQYF
J: TRBJ2-2; V: TRBV30; D: .; size: few; DNA: TGTGCCTGGAAGATGACAGCCAACACCGGGGAGCTGTTTTTT; CDR3: CAWKMTANTGELFF
J: TRBJ1-3; V: TRBV7-2; D: .; size: few; DNA: TGTGCCAGCAGCGCGGGGAAAGGAAACACCATATATTTT; CDR3: CASSAGKGNTIYF
J: TRBJ2-3; V: TRBV11-2; D: TRBD2; size: .; DNA: TGTGCCAGCAGCAAAGGGACTAGCGGGAGTTACGATACGCAGTATTTT; CDR3: CASSKGTSGSYDTQYF
J: TRBJ1-5; V: TRBV28; D: TRBD1; size: .; DNA: TGTGCCAGCAGCATGGGGGGACAGGGGTTCCAGCCCCAGCATTTT; CDR3: CASSMGGQGFQPQHF
J: TRBJ1-5; V: TRBV5-5; D: .; size: few; DNA: TGTGCCAGCAGCTTCGGGGATAGCAATCAGCCCCAGCATTTT; CDR3: CASSFGDSNQPQHF
J: TRBJ2-5; V: TRBV15; D: .; size: .; DNA: TGTGCCACCAGCAGAGATCTTGGCAGCCAAGAGACCCAGTACTTC; CDR3: CATSRDLGSQETQYF
J: TRBJ2-1; V: TRBV5-1; D: .; size: .; DNA: TGCGCCAGCAGCTTAAGTCCAGGGAAGAATGAGCAGTTCTTC; CDR3: CASSLSPGKNEQFF
J: TRBJ1-4; V: TRBV19; D: TRBD1; size: .; DNA: TGTGCCAGTAGTTTTCGACAGGGTAATGAAAAACTGTTTTTT; CDR3: CASSFRQGNEKLFF
J: TRBJ1-5; V: TRBV2; D: .; size: .; DNA: TGTGCCAGCAGTGAGGGAGGCCCTCAGCCCCAGCATTTT; CDR3: CASSEGGPQPQHF
J: TRBJ2-2; V: TRBV28; D: TRBD2; size: .; DNA: TGTGCCAGCAGTTCCCTCCTTGCGGGAGAGGCCGGCGGGGAGCTGTTTTTT; CDR3: CASSSLLAGEAGGELFF
J: TRBJ2-7; V: TRBV11-3; D: TRBD1; size: .; DNA: TGTGCCAGCAGCTTGACAGGGGTTGATGGCGACGAGCAGTACTTC; CDR3: CASSLTGVDGDEQYF
J: TRBJ1-3; V: TRBV6-1; D: .; size: .; DNA: TGTGCCAGCAGTGAACAGGGTCCTGGAAACACCATATATTTT; CDR3: CASSEQGPGNTIYF
J: TRBJ2-1; V: TRBV28; D: .; size: .; DNA: TGTGCCAGCAGTTGGGGTAGCGGTTCCTACAATGAGCAGTTCTTC; CDR3: CASSWGSGSYNEQFF
J: TRBJ2-3; V: TRBV30; D: TRBD2; size: .; DNA: TGTGCCTGGAGTGCGGGACTAACTTACACAGATACGCAGTATTTT; CDR3: CAWSAGLTYTDTQYF